A selection of T cell receptor beta chains follows, all from one sample in a study of cytomegalovirus exposure and HLA in healthy donors. The method was immunoSEQ multiplex PCR; TCRdb's version includes in-frame clones alone and lacks a portion of them. The sample includes around 110,000 clones, 75% to 90% seen only once; the top ten take 2% to 2.5%. The material sequenced was PBMCs. Every receptor here comes from a young man in good health and CMV-seronegative. Each CDR3 is given with its conserved first and last residue. Fields, in order: V gene, D gene, clone size, J gene, CDR3 DNA, CDR3 protein. The D gene is left open where the match is weak. Clone size appears in some rows only: once, few, many, or a class for an expanded clone.

V gene: TRBV5-8
D gene: NA
clone size: NA
J gene: TRBJ2-1
CDR3 DNA: TGTGCCAGCAGCTTGGGGCCGCTTGAGCAGTTCTTC
CDR3 protein: CASSLGPLEQFF

V gene: TRBV6-6
D gene: NA
clone size: once
J gene: TRBJ1-2
CDR3 DNA: TGTGCCAGCAGTTACTCGCCCTCGGGATTCTCGGTGGGCTACACCTTC
CDR3 protein: CASSYSPSGFSVGYTF

V gene: TRBV6-1
D gene: NA
clone size: NA
J gene: TRBJ1-5
CDR3 DNA: TGTGCCAGCAGTAAAGGACACTTTAGCAATCAGCCCCAGCATTTT
CDR3 protein: CASSKGHFSNQPQHF

V gene: TRBV11-2
D gene: NA
clone size: NA
J gene: TRBJ2-2
CDR3 DNA: TGTGCCAGCAGCTTAGATTACAGGGCCGCGAACACCGGGGAGCTGTTTTTT
CDR3 protein: CASSLDYRAANTGELFF

V gene: TRBV28
D gene: NA
clone size: NA
J gene: TRBJ2-5
CDR3 DNA: TGTGCCCCAGAGGCCCAGTACTTC
CDR3 protein: CAPEAQYF

V gene: TRBV10-3
D gene: NA
clone size: NA
J gene: TRBJ2-5
CDR3 DNA: TGTGCCATCAGTGACGGGTACCAAGAGACCCAGTACTTC
CDR3 protein: CAISDGYQETQYF

V gene: TRBV18
D gene: NA
clone size: NA
J gene: TRBJ1-3
CDR3 DNA: TGTGCCAGCTCCCACGGAAGGGGCCCCTCTGGAAACACCATATATTTT
CDR3 protein: CASSHGRGPSGNTIYF

V gene: TRBV5-4
D gene: TRBD1
clone size: NA
J gene: TRBJ2-5
CDR3 DNA: TGTGCCAGCAGCTTGGGGGACAGGGGGCAAGAGACCCAGTACTTC
CDR3 protein: CASSLGDRGQETQYF

V gene: TRBV7-2
D gene: NA
clone size: NA
J gene: TRBJ1-2
CDR3 DNA: TGTGCCAGCAGCTTAGTGGCGGGGGATGGCTATGGCTACACCTTC
CDR3 protein: CASSLVAGDGYGYTF

V gene: TRBV28
D gene: NA
clone size: NA
J gene: TRBJ1-6
CDR3 DNA: TGTGCCAGCAGTTTAGAGGCGGAAGGCAATTCACCCCTCCACTTT
CDR3 protein: CASSLEAEGNSPLHF

V gene: TRBV5-6
D gene: NA
clone size: NA
J gene: TRBJ2-7
CDR3 DNA: TGTGCCAGCAGCGCCCAGGGGTCCTTCTACGAGCAGTACTTC
CDR3 protein: CASSAQGSFYEQYF

V gene: TRBV5-1
D gene: NA
clone size: NA
J gene: TRBJ1-4
CDR3 DNA: TGCGCCAGCAGCTGGGGCTACGATGAAAAACTGTTTTTT
CDR3 protein: CASSWGYDEKLFF

V gene: TRBV28
D gene: TRBD1
clone size: NA
J gene: TRBJ1-1
CDR3 DNA: TGTGCCAGCAGTGTCTACAGGGGTGGGACTGAAGCTTTCTTT
CDR3 protein: CASSVYRGGTEAFF

V gene: TRBV10-3
D gene: TRBD2
clone size: NA
J gene: TRBJ2-7
CDR3 DNA: TGTGCCATCAGTGTAGGACTAGCGGGGGGTGAAGAGCAGTACTTC
CDR3 protein: CAISVGLAGGEEQYF

V gene: TRBV28
D gene: NA
clone size: NA
J gene: TRBJ1-2
CDR3 DNA: TGTGCCAGCAGTTTATTACAGTACAAGGCTGGCTACACCTTC
CDR3 protein: CASSLLQYKAGYTF

V gene: TRBV6-5
D gene: NA
clone size: NA
J gene: TRBJ1-6
CDR3 DNA: TGTGCCAGCAGTTACTCATCTGACAGAAATTCACCCCTCCACTTT
CDR3 protein: CASSYSSDRNSPLHF

V gene: TRBV5-1
D gene: TRBD2
clone size: NA
J gene: TRBJ2-7
CDR3 DNA: TGCGCCAGCAGCTTGAAGGGACTAGCTAGGAGCTCCTACGAGCAGTACTTC
CDR3 protein: CASSLKGLARSSYEQYF

V gene: TRBV7-9
D gene: NA
clone size: NA
J gene: TRBJ2-7
CDR3 DNA: TGTGCCAGCAGCCACACTAGCTTGGGAACGGGAGAGCAGTACTTC
CDR3 protein: CASSHTSLGTGEQYF

V gene: TRBV6-4
D gene: TRBD1
clone size: NA
J gene: TRBJ2-1
CDR3 DNA: TGTGCCAGCAGTCTAACCGGGACAGGCCTCGATGAGCAGTTCTTC
CDR3 protein: CASSLTGTGLDEQFF

V gene: TRBV19
D gene: TRBD2
clone size: NA
J gene: TRBJ2-7
CDR3 DNA: TGTGCCAGTAGTCTCACTAGCGGGGGCCCCTACGAGCAGTACTTC
CDR3 protein: CASSLTSGGPYEQYF

V gene: TRBV6-5
D gene: TRBD1
clone size: once
J gene: TRBJ1-4
CDR3 DNA: TGTGCCAGCAACACAGGGGGTCTAAGTAATGAAAAACTGTTTTTT
CDR3 protein: CASNTGGLSNEKLFF

V gene: TRBV6-4
D gene: NA
clone size: NA
J gene: TRBJ1-2
CDR3 DNA: TGTGCCAGCAGCGCGGACCCGGGAGGGTATGGCTACACCTTC
CDR3 protein: CASSADPGGYGYTF